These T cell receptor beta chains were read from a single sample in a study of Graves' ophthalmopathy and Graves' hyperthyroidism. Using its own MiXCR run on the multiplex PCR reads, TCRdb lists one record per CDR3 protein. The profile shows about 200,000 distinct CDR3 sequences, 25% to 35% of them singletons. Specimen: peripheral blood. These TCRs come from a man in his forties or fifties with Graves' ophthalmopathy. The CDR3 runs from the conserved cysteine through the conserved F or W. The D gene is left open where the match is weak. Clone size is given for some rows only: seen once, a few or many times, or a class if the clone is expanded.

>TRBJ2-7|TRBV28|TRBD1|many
CASSLLWTGRGYEQYF
TGTGCCAGCAGTTTATTGTGGACAGGGCGCGGCTACGAGCAGTACTTC
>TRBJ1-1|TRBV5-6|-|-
CASSLGPLPEAFF
TGTGCCAGCAGCTTGGGGCCCCTCCCTGAAGCTTTCTTT
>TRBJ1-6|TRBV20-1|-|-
CSARDGQLWNSPLHF
TGCAGTGCTAGAGATGGACAGTTATGGAATTCACCCCTCCACTTT
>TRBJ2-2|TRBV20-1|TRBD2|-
CSASGRAGTGELFF
TGCAGTGCTAGCGGGAGGGCCGGGACCGGGGAGCTGTTTTTT
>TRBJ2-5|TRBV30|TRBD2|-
CAWSVLAGEHLQETQYF
TGTGCCTGGAGTGTCCTAGCGGGAGAACACCTACAAGAGACCCAGTACTTC
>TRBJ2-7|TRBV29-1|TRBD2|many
CSADGVGTSGSTTEQYF
TGCAGCGCCGACGGTGTCGGGACTAGCGGGAGTACGACCGAGCAGTACTTC
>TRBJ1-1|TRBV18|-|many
CASSPLPPNTEAFF
TGTGCCAGCTCACCCTTGCCACCGAACACTGAAGCTTTCTTT
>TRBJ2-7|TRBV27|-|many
CASSFRTAFNEQYF
TGTGCCAGCAGTTTTCGGACAGCCTTTAACGAGCAGTACTTC
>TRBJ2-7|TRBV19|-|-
CASSIFASTEDRTYEQYF
TGTGCCAGTAGTATCTTCGCCTCGACAGAAGATCGAACCTACGAGCAGTACTTC
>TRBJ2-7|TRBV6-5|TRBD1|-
CASSYSFGQGYEQYF
TGTGCCAGCAGTTACTCTTTCGGACAGGGCTACGAGCAGTACTTC
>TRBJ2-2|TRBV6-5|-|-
CASSYSRPGNPGELFF
TGTGCCAGCAGTTACTCACGTCCAGGCAATCCCGGGGAGCTGTTTTTT
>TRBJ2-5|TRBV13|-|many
CASSPGGIPQETQYF
TGTGCCAGCAGCCCAGGCGGGATTCCCCAAGAGACCCAGTACTTC
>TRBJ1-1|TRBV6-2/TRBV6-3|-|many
CARRGDSLNTEAFF
TGTGCCAGGAGGGGAGACAGCCTAAACACTGAAGCTTTCTTT
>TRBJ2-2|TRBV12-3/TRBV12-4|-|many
CASSILAPRTGELFF
TGTGCCAGCAGTATACTAGCCCCCCGAACCGGGGAGCTGTTTTTT
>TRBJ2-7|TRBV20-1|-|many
CSARDPVSTENYEQYF
TGCAGTGCTAGAGATCCCGTCTCGACAGAGAACTACGAGCAGTACTTC
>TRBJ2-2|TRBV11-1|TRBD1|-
CASSWPLDRADTGELFF
TGTGCCAGCAGCTGGCCATTGGACAGGGCGGACACCGGGGAGCTGTTTTTT
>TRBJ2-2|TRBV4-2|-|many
CASSQVDRENTGELFF
TGTGCCAGCAGCCAAGTAGATAGGGAGAACACCGGGGAGCTGTTTTTT
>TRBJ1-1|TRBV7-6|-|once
CASSLAGGSTEAFF
TGTGCCAGCAGCTTAGCAGGGGGATCCACTGAAGCTTTCTTT
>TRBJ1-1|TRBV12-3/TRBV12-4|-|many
CASSFRPSEAFF
TGTGCCAGCAGTTTCAGACCGTCGGAAGCTTTCTTT
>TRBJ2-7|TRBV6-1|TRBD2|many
CASSASGPTYEQYF
TGTGCCAGCAGTGCTAGCGGGCCTACCTACGAGCAGTACTTC
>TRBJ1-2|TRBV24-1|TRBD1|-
CATSPTGDHYGYTF
TGTGCCACCAGTCCGACAGGGGATCACTATGGCTACACCTTC
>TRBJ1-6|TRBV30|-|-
CAWSVRTGWDSPLHF
TGTGCCTGGAGTGTTAGAACAGGGTGGGATTCACCCCTCCACTTT
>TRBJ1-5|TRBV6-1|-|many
CASSGPNQPQHF
TGTGCCAGCAGTGGTCCCAATCAGCCCCAGCATTTT
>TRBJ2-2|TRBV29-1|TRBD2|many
CIAGANTGELFF
TGCATAGCGGGGGCTAACACCGGGGAGCTGTTTTTT
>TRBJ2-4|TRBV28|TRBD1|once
CASSLDREGTKNIQYF
TGTGCCAGCAGTTTGGACAGGGAAGGGACCAAAAACATTCAGTACTTC
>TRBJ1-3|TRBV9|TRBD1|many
CASSFRDRDFSGNTIYF
TGTGCCAGCAGCTTCCGGGACAGGGATTTTTCTGGAAACACCATATATTTT
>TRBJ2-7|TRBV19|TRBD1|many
CASSVSGGTYEQYF
TGTGCCAGTAGTGTATCAGGGGGCACCTACGAGCAGTACTTC
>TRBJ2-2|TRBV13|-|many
CASSRTVYTGELFF
TGTGCCAGCAGCCGGACTGTTTACACCGGGGAGCTGTTTTTT
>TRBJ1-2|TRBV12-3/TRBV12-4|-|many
CASSLRRNYGYTF
TGTGCCAGCAGTTTGCGTCGGAACTATGGCTACACCTTC
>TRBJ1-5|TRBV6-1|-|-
CASSEAVKTGNQPQHF
TGTGCCAGCAGTGAAGCGGTAAAGACAGGCAATCAGCCCCAGCATTTT
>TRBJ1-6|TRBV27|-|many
CASSLSGKITPLHF
TGTGCCAGCAGTTTATCAGGGAAAATAACACCCCTCCACTTT
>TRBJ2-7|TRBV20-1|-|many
CSAQPLGREVYEQYF
TGCAGTGCTCAGCCATTAGGCAGGGAGGTCTACGAGCAGTACTTC
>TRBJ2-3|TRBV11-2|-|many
CASSLTRVTDTQYF
TGTGCCAGCAGCCTGACTAGAGTCACAGATACGCAGTATTTT
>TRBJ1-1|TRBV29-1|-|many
CGWTENTEAFF
TGCGGGTGGACCGAGAACACTGAAGCTTTCTTT
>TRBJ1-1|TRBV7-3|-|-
CASSLKGGISTEAFF
TGTGCCAGCAGCTTAAAGGGGGGTATCTCGACTGAAGCTTTCTTT